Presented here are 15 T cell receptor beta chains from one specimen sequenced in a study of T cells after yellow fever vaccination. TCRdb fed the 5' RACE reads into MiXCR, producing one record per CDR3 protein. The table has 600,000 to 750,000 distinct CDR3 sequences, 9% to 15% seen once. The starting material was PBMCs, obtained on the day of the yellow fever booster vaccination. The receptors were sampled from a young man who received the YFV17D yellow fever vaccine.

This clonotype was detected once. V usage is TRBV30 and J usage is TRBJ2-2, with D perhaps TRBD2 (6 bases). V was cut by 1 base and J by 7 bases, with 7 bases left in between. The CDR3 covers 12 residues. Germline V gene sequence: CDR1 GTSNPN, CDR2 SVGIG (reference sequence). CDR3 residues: CAWSAGVGELFF. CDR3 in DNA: TGTGCCTGGAGTGCGGGGGTCGGGGAGCTGTTTTTT. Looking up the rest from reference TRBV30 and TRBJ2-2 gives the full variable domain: SQTIHQWPATLVQPVGSPLSLECTVEGTSNPNLYWYRQAAGRGLQLLFYSVGIGQISSEVPQNLSASRPQDRQFILSSKKLLLSDSGFYLCAWSAGVGELFFGEGSRLTVL.

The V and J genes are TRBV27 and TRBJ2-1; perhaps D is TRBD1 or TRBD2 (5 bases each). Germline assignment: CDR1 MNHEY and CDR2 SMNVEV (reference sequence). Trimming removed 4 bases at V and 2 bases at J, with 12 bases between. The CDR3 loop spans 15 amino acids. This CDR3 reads CASSSGTDAYNEQFF. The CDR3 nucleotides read TGTGCCAGCAGTTCCGGGACGGATGCCTACAATGAGCAGTTCTTC.

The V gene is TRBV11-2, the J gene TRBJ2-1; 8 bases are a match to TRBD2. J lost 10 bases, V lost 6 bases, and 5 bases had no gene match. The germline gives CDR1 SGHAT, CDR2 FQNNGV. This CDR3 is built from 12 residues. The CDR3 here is CASRSIAGEQFF. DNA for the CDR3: TGTGCCAGCAGGTCGATAGCGGGAGAGCAGTTCTTC.

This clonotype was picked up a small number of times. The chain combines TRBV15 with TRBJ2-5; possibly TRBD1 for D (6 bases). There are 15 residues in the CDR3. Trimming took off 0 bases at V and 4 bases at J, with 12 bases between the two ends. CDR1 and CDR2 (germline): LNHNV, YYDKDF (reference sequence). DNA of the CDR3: TGTGCCACCAGCAGAGATACCGGGACACTAGAGACCCAGTACTTC. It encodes CATSRDTGTLETQYF.

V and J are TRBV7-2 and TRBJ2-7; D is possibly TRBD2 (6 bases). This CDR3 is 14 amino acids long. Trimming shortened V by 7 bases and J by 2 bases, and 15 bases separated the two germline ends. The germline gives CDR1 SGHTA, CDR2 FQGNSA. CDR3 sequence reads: CASTTPQRAYEQYF. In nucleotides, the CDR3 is TGTGCCAGCACCACCCCCCAGCGGGCCTACGAGCAGTACTTC.

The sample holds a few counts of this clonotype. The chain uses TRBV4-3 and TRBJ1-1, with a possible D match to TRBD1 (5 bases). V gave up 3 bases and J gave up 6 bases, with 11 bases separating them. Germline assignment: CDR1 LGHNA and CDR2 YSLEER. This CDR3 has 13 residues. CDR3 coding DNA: TGCGCCAGCAGCCACGGGACCCCCTCTGAAGCTTTCTTT. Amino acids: CASSHGTPSEAFF.

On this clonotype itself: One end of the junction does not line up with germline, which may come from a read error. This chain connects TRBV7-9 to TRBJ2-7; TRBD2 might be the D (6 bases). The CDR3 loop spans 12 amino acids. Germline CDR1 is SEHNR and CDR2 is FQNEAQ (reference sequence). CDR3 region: CATSPSGYEQYF. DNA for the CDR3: TGTGCCACCAGCCCCAGCGGGTACGAGCAGTACTTC.

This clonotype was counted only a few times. CDR3 nucleotides: TGCGCCAGCAGCCAGGTCGGGACTAGCGGTTTCTATGAGCAGTTCTTC. Translation: CASSQVGTSGFYEQFF. V gene TRBV4-3 combines with J gene TRBJ2-1; TRBD2 agrees at 11 bases. The CDR3 is 16 residues long. With 3 bases clipped from V and 8 bases from J, the junction kept 9 bases outside the gene matches. Germline CDR1 LGHNA, CDR2 YSLEER.

CDR3 in DNA: TGTGCCACCAGTGACCTCGGACCTCCCGGCCAAGAGACCCAGTACTTC. Protein product: CATSDLGPPGQETQYF. The rearrangement uses TRBV24-1 and TRBJ2-5; D remains unclear. The CDR3 spans 16 residues. Per the germline V gene, CDR1 is KGHDR and CDR2 is SFDVKD. V lost 4 bases to trimming and J lost 1 base, with 15 bases between them.

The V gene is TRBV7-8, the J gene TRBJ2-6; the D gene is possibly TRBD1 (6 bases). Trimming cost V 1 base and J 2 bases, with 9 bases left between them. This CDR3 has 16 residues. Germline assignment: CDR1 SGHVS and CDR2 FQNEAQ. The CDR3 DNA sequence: TGTGCCAGCAGCTTAGTAGGGGGAGCTGGGGCCAACGTCCTGACTTTC. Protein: CASSLVGGAGANVLTF.

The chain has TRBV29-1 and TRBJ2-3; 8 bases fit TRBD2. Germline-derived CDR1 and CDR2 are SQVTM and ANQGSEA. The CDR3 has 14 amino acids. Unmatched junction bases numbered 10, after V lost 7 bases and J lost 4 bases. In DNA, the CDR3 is TGCAGCGCCGAACGGGAGGGCCAGGCAGATACGCAGTATTTT. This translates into CSAEREGQADTQYF.

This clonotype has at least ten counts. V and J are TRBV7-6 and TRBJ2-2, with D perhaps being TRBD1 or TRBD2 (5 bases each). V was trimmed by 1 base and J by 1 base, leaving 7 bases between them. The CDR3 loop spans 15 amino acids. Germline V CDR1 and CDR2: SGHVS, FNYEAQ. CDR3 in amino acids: CASSLVGGNTGELFF. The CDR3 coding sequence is TGTGCCAGCAGCTTAGTTGGGGGGAACACCGGGGAGCTGTTTTTT.

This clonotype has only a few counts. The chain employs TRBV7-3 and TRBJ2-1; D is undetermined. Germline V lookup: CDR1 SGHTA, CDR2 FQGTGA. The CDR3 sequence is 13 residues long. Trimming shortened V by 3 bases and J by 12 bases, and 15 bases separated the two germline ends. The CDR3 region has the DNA TGTGCCAGCAGCTTGACGACTGGTGGCAGGCAGTTCTTC. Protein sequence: CASSLTTGGRQFF. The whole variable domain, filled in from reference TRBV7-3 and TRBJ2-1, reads GAGVSQTPSNKVTEKGKYVELRCDPISGHTALYWYRQSLGQGPEFLIYFQGTGAADDSGLPNDRFFAVRPEGSVSTLKIQRTERGDSAVYLCASSLTTGGRQFFGPGTRLTVL.

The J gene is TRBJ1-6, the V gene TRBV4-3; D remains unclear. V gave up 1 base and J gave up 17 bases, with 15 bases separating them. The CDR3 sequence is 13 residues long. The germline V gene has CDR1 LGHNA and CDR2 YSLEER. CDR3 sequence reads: CASSQVGAIPVHF. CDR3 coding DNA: TGCGCCAGCAGCCAAGTGGGAGCAATCCCGGTCCACTTT.

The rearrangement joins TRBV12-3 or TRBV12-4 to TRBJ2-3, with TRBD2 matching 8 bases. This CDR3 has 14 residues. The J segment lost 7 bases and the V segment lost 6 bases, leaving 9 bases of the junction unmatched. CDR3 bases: TGTGCCAGCAGCCCCTCGACTAGCGACTATACGCAGTATTTT. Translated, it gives CASSPSTSDYTQYF.